This T cell receptor beta chain was profiled in a study of shared clonotypes between healthy human individuals. The method was immunoSEQ multiplex PCR; TCRdb's version includes in-frame clones alone and lacks a portion of them. The sample yields approximately 500,000 clones, almost 97% seen once. This CDR3 is 14 amino acids long. The germline V gene has CDR1 SGHRS and CDR2 YFSETQ. J lost 2 bases, V lost 3 bases, and 4 bases had no gene match. Whole-study findings and limits: Though the depth was large, rarefaction showed that sorted-subset sequencing was incomplete. What limited the represented genetic and exposure-history diversity was the small number of donors.

Worth noting for this clone: Its cognate antigen is unknown.

Those who donated, Caucasian adults without exception, all lived in Nashville, Tennessee. Splitting the CD4+ cells yielded a CD45RA+ naive subset and a CD45RA-negative memory subset. This chain uses TRBV5-1 with TRBJ2-5, with 7 bases that match TRBD1. The material sequenced was naive CD4+ T cells sorted from blood. As for subset: CD45RA+ positively selected. The sequence came from a woman in her thirties in good health. DNA of the CDR3: TGCGCCAGCAGCTCTACGGGACAGCAAGAGACCCAGTACTTC. This translates into CASSSTGQQETQYF. The full variable domain, completed using reference TRBV5-1 and TRBJ2-5, is KAGVTQTPRYLIKTRGQQVTLSCSPISGHRSVSWYQQTPGQGLQFLFEYFSETQRNKGNFPGRFSGRQFSNSRSEMNVSTLELGDSALYLCASSSTGQQETQYFGPGTRLLVL.